Described below is a single TCR beta chain sequence and its context. The data originate from a study of blood T cell repertoires in COVID-19. Study overall: T cells, B-cell-depleted T cells, or PBMCs supplied cDNA or gDNA.

This CDR3 is built from 15 residues. Trimming removed 2 bases from V and 2 bases from J, with 12 bases in between. Germline CDR1 reads LNHNV; CDR2 reads YYDKDF (reference sequence). Original processing methods: Nucleated cell counts were estimated from reference gene primer amplification. Sequencing was performed with immunoSEQ multiplex PCR; in TCRdb, only in-frame clones are kept and a portion is missing. V and J calls and clone size are given by that table; D and trimming were obtained from the DNA. This table holds approximately 440,000 clones, 87% found once. Assignments of participants to cohorts depended upon their own reported clinical history.

Sequenced input: PBMCs or T cells enriched from blood (not recorded which). The sequence was collected from a woman younger than 30 who had recovered from COVID-19. The rearrangement uses TRBV15 and TRBJ1-2; no clear D gene. The CDR3 is CATSRSLTENYGYTF. The CDR3 region has the DNA TGTGCCACCAGCAGATCCCTAACAGAAAACTATGGCTACACCTTC.